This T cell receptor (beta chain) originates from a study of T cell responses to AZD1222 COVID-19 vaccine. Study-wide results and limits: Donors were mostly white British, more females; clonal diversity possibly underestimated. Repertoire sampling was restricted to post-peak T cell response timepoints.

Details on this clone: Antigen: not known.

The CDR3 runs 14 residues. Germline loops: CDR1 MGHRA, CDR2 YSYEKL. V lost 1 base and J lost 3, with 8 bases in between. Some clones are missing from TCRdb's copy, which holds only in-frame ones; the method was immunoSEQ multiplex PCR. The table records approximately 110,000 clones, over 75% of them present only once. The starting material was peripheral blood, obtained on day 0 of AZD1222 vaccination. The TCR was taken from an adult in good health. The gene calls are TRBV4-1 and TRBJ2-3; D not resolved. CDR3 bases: TGCGCCAGCAGCCAAGTTCTCCAGACAGATACGCAGTATTTT. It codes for CASSQVLQTDTQYF.